The rows below give T cell receptor beta chains drawn from one sample of a study of neurological immune-mediated disorders. Each CDR3 protein gets one entry after TCRdb re-called the 5' RACE reads with MiXCR. The sample lists 50,000 to 85,000 distinct CDR3 sequences; around 5.5% were seen once. The sample comprised PBMCs. The receptors were gathered from a woman between 25 and 40 years old with multiple sclerosis. The CDR3 runs from the conserved cysteine through the conserved F or W. D genes are given only for firm matches. The size entry is marked missing in some rows and otherwise reads once, few, many or a size class.

clone_size d_call j_call v_call cdr3_aa cdr3_nt
- - TRBJ1-4 TRBV2 CASTGGFSEKLFF TGTGCCAGCACGGGGGGCTTTAGTGAAAAACTGTTTTTT
many TRBD2 TRBJ2-5 TRBV4-2 CASSQAATSGGQETQYF TGTGCCAGCAGCCAAGCGGCGACTAGCGGGGGACAAGAGACCCAGTACTTC
many - TRBJ1-1 TRBV20-1 CSARVQGSDTEAFF TGCAGTGCTAGAGTTCAGGGGTCGGACACTGAAGCTTTCTTT
many - TRBJ2-1 TRBV4-1 CASSQIDMGFSYNEQFF TGCGCCAGCAGCCAAATCGACATGGGTTTTTCCTACAATGAGCAGTTCTTC
many TRBD1 TRBJ1-2 TRBV5-1 CASSLAGTAYGYTF TGCGCCAGCAGCTTGGCCGGGACAGCCTATGGCTACACCTTC
many TRBD2 TRBJ2-1 TRBV5-6 CARRTSGGGYNEQFF TGTGCCAGGAGGACTAGCGGGGGGGGTTACAATGAGCAGTTCTTC
many - TRBJ2-3 TRBV4-1 CASSQEYGLSTDTQYF TGCGCCAGCAGCCAAGAGTACGGGCTTAGCACAGATACGCAGTATTTT
many - TRBJ1-2 TRBV5-1 CASSLGAQPDGYTF TGCGCCAGCAGCTTGGGGGCACAGCCAGATGGCTACACCTTC
few - TRBJ1-1 TRBV27 CASRRDIAYTEAFF TGTGCCAGCAGGCGGGACATCGCCTACACTGAAGCTTTCTTT
many - TRBJ2-1 TRBV7-3 CASSFSGNEQFF TGTGCCAGCAGCTTTTCAGGGAATGAGCAGTTCTTC
many - TRBJ2-2 TRBV7-9 CASIVRAGQINTGELFF TGTGCCAGCATCGTACGCGCGGGACAGATAAACACCGGGGAGCTGTTTTTT
many - TRBJ2-1 TRBV7-2 CASSLAGPVMTHNEQFF TGTGCCAGCAGCTTAGCAGGTCCCGTCATGACCCATAATGAGCAGTTCTTC
many - TRBJ1-1 TRBV27 CASSFGGGTEAFF TGTGCCAGCAGTTTTGGGGGGGGGACTGAAGCTTTCTTT
many - TRBJ2-5 TRBV5-6 CASMSVGGGETQYF TGTGCCAGCATGTCTGTGGGGGGTGGTGAGACCCAGTACTTC
many - TRBJ2-7 TRBV29-1 CTPTSGGNEQYF TGCACTCCTACTTCTGGGGGGAACGAGCAGTACTTC
many - TRBJ2-3 TRBV9 CASSVGKGYTDTQYF TGTGCCAGCAGCGTAGGTAAGGGCTACACAGATACGCAGTATTTT
many TRBD1 TRBJ1-4 TRBV29-1 CSVEDLAGGEKLFF TGCAGCGTTGAAGATCTGGCAGGGGGGGAAAAACTGTTTTTT
many - TRBJ2-5 TRBV4-2 CASSQDTGQTSETQYF TGTGCCAGCAGCCAAGATACCGGACAGACTTCAGAGACCCAGTACTTC
- - TRBJ2-3 TRBV5-1 CASSFGVTQYF TGCGCCAGCAGCTTCGGTGTTACGCAGTATTTT
many - TRBJ1-1 TRBV7-2 CASSLFLVLTMNTEAFF TGTGCCAGCAGCTTATTTTTGGTTTTAACGATGAACACTGAAGCTTTCTTT
many TRBD1 TRBJ1-5 TRBV7-9 CASSAGTGGGQPQHF TGTGCCAGCAGCGCCGGGACAGGGGGAGGGCAGCCCCAGCATTTT
many - TRBJ2-5 TRBV5-1 CASSTQGGKETQYF TGCGCCAGCAGTACCCAGGGGGGCAAAGAGACCCAGTACTTC